Following are 24 T cell receptor beta chains from one sample sequenced in a study of OX40 agonist ivuxolimab in advanced cancers. Profiled with immunoSEQ multiplex PCR; TCRdb holds only in-frame clones, not every one. Among 100,000 or so clones listed, 91% were seen once. The sequencing here drew on CD4+ or CD8+ T cells sorted from blood, taken in a trial of the OX40 agonist ivuxolimab. These receptors were taken from an adult with an advanced solid tumor such as melanoma, head and neck, liver or kidney cancer.

The CDR3 coding sequence is TGTGCCAGCAGCCCCCGACTAGCGGGAGTTCTCAACGAGCAGTACTTC. It codes for CASSPRLAGVLNEQYF. The chain is built from TRBV5-6 and TRBJ2-7; 12 bases line up with TRBD2. Germline V gene sequence: CDR1 SGHDT, CDR2 YYEEEE. CDR3 size: 16 residues. The ends lost 4 bases at V and 5 bases at J; junction bases unmatched: 10.

The chain combines TRBV19 with TRBJ1-1, with D uncertain. Trimming left V 3 bases short and J 1 base short, with 6 bases between. Germline CDR1 and CDR2: LNHDA and SQIVND (reference sequence). The CDR3 extends over 13 amino acids. The CDR3 region is CASSIRANTEAFF. The CDR3 nucleotides read TGTGCCAGTAGTATTCGGGCGAACACTGAAGCTTTCTTT.

The chain couples TRBV6-1 to TRBJ1-5; 8 nucleotides match TRBD1. With 3 bases clipped from V and 6 bases from J, the junction kept 7 bases outside the gene matches. The CDR3 loop spans 15 amino acids. The V gene's germline CDR1 is MNHNS and CDR2 SASEGT. The CDR3 DNA reads TGTGCCAGCAGTGACGGACAGGGAGGGCGTCAGCCCCAGCATTTT. Protein: CASSDGQGGRQPQHF.

The chain employs TRBV5-1 and TRBJ2-7; either TRBD1 or TRBD2 may supply D (5 bases each). Looked up from germline, CDR1 is SGHRS and CDR2 is YFSETQ. The CDR3 loop spans 13 amino acids. The ends were cut back, 2 bases at V and 1 base at J, with 7 bases in the middle. CDR3 loop: CASSFGASYEQYF. CDR3 in DNA: TGCGCCAGCAGCTTCGGGGCGTCCTACGAGCAGTACTTC.

This rearrangement joins TRBV20-1 to TRBJ2-5; no reliable D call. Germline CDR1 is DFQATT and CDR2 is SNEGSKA (reference sequence). With 3 bases removed from V and 5 bases from J, the gap between germline ends came to 4 bases. This CDR3 region has 10 residues. CDR3 in amino acids: CSARMETQYF. The CDR3 coding sequence is TGCAGTGCTAGGATGGAGACCCAGTACTTC.

The J gene is TRBJ1-5, the V gene TRBV18; D remains unclear. Trimming took off 3 bases at V and 0 bases at J, with 9 bases between the two ends. This CDR3 is 15 amino acids long. Germline V gene sequence: CDR1 KGHSH, CDR2 LQKENI. The CDR3 is CASSPTDGSNQPQHF. CDR3 nucleotides: TGTGCCAGCTCACCGACCGACGGTAGCAATCAGCCCCAGCATTTT.

The chain has TRBV9 and TRBJ1-2; 9 bases align to TRBD1. Looked up from germline, CDR1 is SGDLS and CDR2 is YYNGEE. The CDR3 length is 15 residues. Losses at the gene ends were 3 bases for V and 4 bases for J; bases not matched to a gene: 7. The CDR3: CASSGRQGDGYGYTF. CDR3 DNA sequence: TGTGCCAGCAGCGGTAGACAGGGGGACGGCTATGGCTACACCTTC.

A single count supports this clone. The CDR3 DNA reads as TGTGCCAGCAGTCCACAGGGGGCTGGAAACACCATATATTTT. This encodes CASSPQGAGNTIYF. The rearrangement joins TRBV28 to TRBJ1-3, with TRBD1 matching 8 bases. V lost 5 bases and J lost 2; bases outside the gene matches: 2. The germline V gene encodes CDR1 MDHEN and CDR2 SYDVKM. This CDR3 spans 14 amino acids.

This chain joins TRBV28 and TRBJ1-1; no clear D gene. The CDR3 contains 11 residues. Germline V gene sequence: CDR1 MDHEN, CDR2 SYDVKM. With 11 bases removed from V and 1 base from J, the gap between germline ends came to 8 bases. DNA of the CDR3: TGTGCCGTCCGGGGGAACACTGAAGCTTTCTTT. Amino acids: CAVRGNTEAFF.

J is TRBJ2-1 and V is TRBV4-3; 8 bases match TRBD2. This CDR3 is 17 amino acids long. CDR1 and CDR2 from the germline V gene are LGHNA and YSLEER. J was trimmed by 7 bases and V by 3 bases; bases with no gene match: 14. CDR3 in DNA: TGCGCCAGCAGCCACGCATCCGGTCGGGAGGGCCGAAATGAGCAGTTCTTC. This gives the protein CASSHASGREGRNEQFF.

This sequence joins TRBV7-3 and TRBJ2-1; the D gene is possibly TRBD2 (6 bases). The CDR3 loop spans 16 amino acids. Trimming took off 2 bases at V and 2 bases at J, with 13 bases between the two ends. Germline lookup yields CDR1 SGHTA and CDR2 FQGTGA. CDR3 residues: CASSLQPGAAYNEQFF. For the CDR3, the DNA is TGTGCCAGCAGCTTACAGCCGGGAGCCGCCTACAATGAGCAGTTCTTC.

V and J are TRBV11-2 and TRBJ2-7; a weak D match, TRBD2 (6 bases). This CDR3 region has 13 residues. Per germline, CDR1 SGHAT and CDR2 FQNNGV. V lost 5 bases to trimming and J lost 3 bases, with 11 bases between them. CDR3 sequence: CASSVGRGYEQYF. The CDR3, as DNA: TGTGCCAGCAGCGTGGGGCGGGGCTACGAGCAGTACTTC.

In DNA form, the CDR3 reads TGTGCCAGCACCGACCCTCATAGCAATCAGCCCCAGCATTTT. Amino acids: CASTDPHSNQPQHF. The V call is TRBV28, the J call TRBJ1-5; D unclear. V was pared by 7 bases and J by 0 bases, with 10 bases between. This CDR3 has 14 amino acids. Germline assignment: CDR1 MDHEN and CDR2 SYDVKM.

The chain is built from TRBV9 and TRBJ2-1; a possible D gene is TRBD2 (6 bases). Per germline, CDR1 SGDLS and CDR2 YYNGEE. The CDR3 length is 16 residues. Trimming stripped 4 bases from V and 0 bases from J, with 14 bases between. The CDR3 region has the DNA TGTGCCAGCAGCCCTCGCGGGCGGGGCTCCTACAATGAGCAGTTCTTC. Translated: CASSPRGRGSYNEQFF.

The genes are TRBV7-9 and TRBJ2-7; D ambiguous. V dropped 1 base and J dropped 2 bases, with 9 bases sitting between them. The CDR3 spans 14 residues. Germline CDR1 SEHNR, CDR2 FQNEAQ (reference sequence). CDR3 nucleotides: TGTGCCAGCAGCTTAGTAGTACAGCCCTACGAGCAGTACTTC. Its protein is CASSLVVQPYEQYF. The complete variable domain, with remaining parts taken from reference TRBV7-9 and TRBJ2-7, reads DTGVSQNPRHKITKRGQNVTFRCDPISEHNRLYWYRQTLGQGPEFLTYFQNEAQLEKSRLLSDRFSAERPKGSFSTLEIQRTEQGDSAMYLCASSLVVQPYEQYFGPGTRLTVT.

The chain links TRBV7-2 to TRBJ2-5; possibly TRBD1 for D (6 bases). The CDR3 has 16 amino acids. Germline CDR1 is SGHTA and CDR2 is FQGNSA. The V end lost 1 base, the J end lost 1 base, and 13 bases lay between the germline ends. The CDR3 reads CASSLVRSTGQETQYF. The CDR3 bases are TGTGCCAGCAGCTTAGTGCGGTCGACAGGCCAAGAGACCCAGTACTTC.

The V call is TRBV6-5, the J call TRBJ2-7, with 10 bases matching TRBD1. V was clipped by 6 bases and J by 6 bases; unmatched bases: 5. Per germline, CDR1 MNHEY and CDR2 SVGAGI. The CDR3 consists of 13 residues. The CDR3 nucleotides read TGTGCCAGCAGCTGGACAGGGGGAGGCGAGCAGTACTTC. It yields the protein CASSWTGGGEQYF.

V gene TRBV6-5 combines with J gene TRBJ1-2; D is unresolved. Germline V lookup: CDR1 MNHEY, CDR2 SVGAGI. The CDR3 sequence is 14 residues long. V was pared by 5 bases and J by 0 bases, with 10 bases between. CDR3 DNA: TGTGCCAGCAGTGGTACCAGCTCTAACTATGGCTACACCTTC. It is translated as CASSGTSSNYGYTF.

This clone has more than one count but fewer than ten. An end of the junction does not agree with germline; a read error may underlie this. J is TRBJ2-5 and V is TRBV7-7; D is undetermined. Germline V CDR1 and CDR2: SSHAT, FNYEAQ (reference sequence). This CDR3 has 14 amino acids. The CDR3 spells CASSLELTAATQYF. In DNA form, the CDR3 reads TGTGCTAGCAGCTTAGAATTGACGGCGGCGACCCAGTACTTC.

The rearrangement uses TRBV5-1 and TRBJ2-5, with D tentatively TRBD1 (7 bases). This CDR3 is 16 amino acids long. V shed 0 bases and J shed 1 base, with 13 bases lying between them. CDR1 and CDR2 (germline): SGHRS, YFSETQ. The CDR3 region has the DNA TGCGCCAGCAGCTTGGTTCCAGGGGGGATCCAAGAGACCCAGTACTTC. Residues: CASSLVPGGIQETQYF.

The chain recombines TRBV6-5 with TRBJ1-1, with D tentatively TRBD1 (5 bases). The CDR3 is 12 residues long. V gave up 5 bases and J gave up 4 bases, with 8 bases separating them. CDR1 MNHEY and CDR2 SVGAGI come from the germline V gene. CDR3 bases: TGTGCCAGCAGTCAGGGATTCACTGAAGCTTTCTTT. Protein product: CASSQGFTEAFF.

The V call is TRBV4-3, the J call TRBJ2-1; TRBD2 aligns across 9 bases. The J segment lost 7 bases and the V segment lost 0 bases, leaving 7 bases of the junction unmatched. This CDR3 spans 16 amino acids. CDR1 and CDR2 (germline): LGHNA, YSLEER. The CDR3, as DNA: TGCGCCAGCAGCCAAGAGGGGCTAGCGGGAAAGAATGAGCAGTTCTTC. It specifies CASSQEGLAGKNEQFF.

The gene calls are TRBV14 and TRBJ2-3; weak D call: TRBD1 (6 bases). V was clipped by 4 bases and J by 0 bases, with 11 bases between them. Germline values: CDR1 SGHDN, CDR2 FVKESK. CDR3 length equals 15 residues. CDR3 nucleotide sequence: TGTGCCAGCAGCCCTTGGGACAAGAGCACAGATACGCAGTATTTT. This translates into CASSPWDKSTDTQYF.

This clone occurred once. The J gene is TRBJ2-2, the V gene TRBV4-2, with 7 bases aligning to TRBD1. V was pared by 4 bases and J by 1 base, with 12 bases of the junction left unmatched. Germline CDR1 reads LGHNA; CDR2 reads YNFKEQ. CDR3 length: 18 amino acids. The CDR3 nucleotides read TGTGCCAGCAGCCCGAGAGGAAGACAGGGATGGAACACCGGGGAGCTGTTTTTT. This sequence encodes CASSPRGRQGWNTGELFF.